This TCR beta chain emerged from a study of STAT5B mutations in CD4+ large granular lymphocyte leukemia (dated by TCRdb to 2021 to 2024). Some background on the complete study: Among the healthy controls, the CDR3 'QG' motif was associated with a particular HLA allele. Flow cytometry on FACSCanto II or FACSVerse showed that the purified fractions were more than 95% pure among lymphocytes. The study compared the TCRbeta repertoires of patients with CD4+ T-cell large granular lymphocyte leukemia against those of healthy blood donors.

The healthy controls were 37 blood donors, and the buffy coats of these donors were supplied by the Finnish Red Cross blood service. All TCR-sequenced material derived from peripheral blood: patient blood samples and healthy donor buffy coats. Peripheral blood mononuclear cells were isolated by Ficoll-Hypaque gradient centrifugation. Magnetic purification was used to isolate CD4+ cells from the buffy coats of the healthy controls. Genomic DNA was extracted with the Gentra Puregene Cell and Tissue kit and quantified on a Qubit 2.0 fluorometer. TCRbeta rearrangements were sequenced from genomic DNA using the immunoSEQ assay at survey resolution. Under the source paper's analysis protocol: In the TCR sequencing data, the smallest productive clonotype frequency that could be detected was 2.59 x 10-5. Only productive TCRbeta rearrangements, meaning sequences that were complete and in-frame, were kept for the analyses. Clonality for each sample was calculated as Simpson clonality in the immunoSEQ Analyzer version 3.0. Clones were grouped by frequency into very rare, small, medium, large (1-20%) or hyperexpanded (>20%) categories. OLGA 1.2.3 estimated generation probabilities, VDJtools produced V-gene circos plots, VDJdb was queried for specificities, and GLIPH identified CDR3 motifs. TCRdb obtained this table from immuneACCESS and retained in-frame rearrangements with V and J assigned. These tables miss some clones; where compared with another copy, unresolved V genes account for less than half of the shortfall, and the remainder is unexplained. V and J calls and clone size come straight from that table; D and trimming were deduced from the DNA. This sample gives 25,000 to 35,000 clones in total; nearly 80% of them show up just once. 2.5% to 3% of the sample is held by the ten biggest clonotypes.

The CDR3, cysteine through phenylalanine, is 15 amino acids long. Of the read, only the CDR3 DNA is kept; its 45 bases are in frame from base 1. The germline V gene (reference sequence) yields MNHNY for CDR1 and SVGAGI for CDR2. Trimming takes 10 bases off V and 2 bases off J; junction bases not matched to a gene: 8. Here is what the overall study found, with its caveats: Data were not HLA-matched; higher clonality in CD4+ versus CD8+ T-LGLL could reflect the relatively small sample size. Main leukemic clonotypes were private to each patient, although about a quarter of the main leukemic clonotypes were found at low frequency in the non-leukemic repertoires of other patients. Greater clonality appeared to be present in CD4-sorted patient repertoires than in healthy CD4+ repertoires, and the difference was retained after the putative leukemic clones were removed. Enrichment of TRBV06-family usage was observed among the top patient clones (8/27) relative to healthy controls (2/35).

This clone was seen a single time. The antigen it recognizes is unknown. Base quality data are lacking; no much larger clone is found one base away. The sample comprised CD4+ T cells from blood buffy coats. The clonotype comes from a human donor in good health. The chain joins TRBV6-6 to TRBJ2-1, with TRBD2 identical over 10 junction bases. The CDR3 in this case is CATNLAGEAYNEQFF. The nucleotide sequence reads TGTGCCACCAACCTAGCGGGAGAGGCCTACAATGAGCAGTTCTTC.